These T cell receptor beta chains were read from a single sample in a study of T cell repertoires in cytomegalovirus infection. TCRdb ran MiXCR on the reads and lists one entry per CDR3 protein. The data contain approximately 500,000 distinct CDR3 sequences, approximately 25% of them seen just once; the ten biggest clones take up roughly 13%. The sequenced sample consisted of PBMCs. These TCRs come from a human donor in good health (CMV status not recorded). Some clones in this sample may be carry-over from other donors' samples. Both conserved end residues are part of each CDR3. The D gene is left open where the match is weak. The size of a clone is reported for some rows only, either as once, few or many, or as a class for expanded clones.

J | V | size | D | CDR3 | DNA
TRBJ2-5 | TRBV18 | - | - | CASSPRRVQETQYF | TGTGCCAGCTCACCAAGGAGGGTCCAAGAGACCCAGTACTTC
TRBJ2-2 | TRBV11-3 | - | TRBD2 | CASSLEGGSVTGELFF | TGTGCCAGCAGCTTAGAGGGAGGGAGTGTAACCGGGGAGCTGTTTTTT
TRBJ2-2 | TRBV7-9 | - | - | CASSLVLFRDINTGELFF | TGTGCCAGCAGCTTAGTTTTGTTTCGGGACATTAACACCGGGGAGCTGTTTTTT
TRBJ2-2 | TRBV4-1 | once | TRBD2 | CASSPHLAGVVSGELFF | TGCGCCAGCAGCCCGCACCTAGCGGGAGTTGTTTCTGGGGAGCTGTTTTTT
TRBJ2-7 | TRBV11-2 | - | TRBD1 | CASSLVTGGVYEQYF | TGTGCCAGCAGCTTAGTGACAGGGGGCGTTTACGAGCAGTACTTC
TRBJ2-1 | TRBV7-3 | - | - | CASSLPDRAEQFF | TGTGCCAGCAGCCTACCGGACCGCGCAGAGCAGTTCTTC
TRBJ2-5 | TRBV7-3 | - | - | CASSPRLGSMETQYF | TGTGCCAGCAGCCCCCGACTAGGGAGCATGGAGACCCAGTACTTC
TRBJ1-4 | TRBV7-2 | many | - | CASSSEGGAGEKLFF | TGTGCCAGCAGCTCCGAGGGGGGGGCTGGGGAAAAACTGTTTTTT
TRBJ2-3 | TRBV6-2/TRBV6-3 | - | TRBD1 | CASSRLGNLRDRVYF | TGTGCCAGCAGCCGATTAGGTAACCTCCGGGACAGGGTGTATTTT
TRBJ1-1 | TRBV5-1 | - | - | CASSLGGPGQRAFF | TGCGCCAGCAGCTTGGGGGGCCCGGGGCAAAGGGCTTTCTTT
TRBJ2-5 | TRBV7-8 | - | - | CASLPERVRGTQYF | TGTGCCAGTCTCCCTGAGCGGGTTCGTGGGACCCAGTACTTC
TRBJ2-1 | TRBV11-3 | - | - | CASSPRLRYNEQFF | TGTGCCAGCAGCCCACGACTGCGCTACAATGAGCAGTTCTTC
TRBJ2-1 | TRBV6-1 | - | - | CASRGTVNNEQFF | TGTGCCAGCAGGGGGACTGTTAACAATGAGCAGTTCTTC
TRBJ2-5 | TRBV20-1 | few | - | CSAPTIGLETQYF | TGCAGTGCTCCAACCATAGGCTTAGAGACCCAGTACTTC
TRBJ1-5 | TRBV7-2 | few | - | CASSLDTGPGPQHF | TGTGCCAGCAGCTTAGATACAGGGCCAGGGCCCCAGCATTTT
TRBJ2-1 | TRBV20-1 | - | - | CSAREGRGLHNEQFF | TGCAGTGCTAGAGAAGGCAGAGGGCTTCACAATGAGCAGTTCTTC